Each of the 2 T cell receptor beta chains below was sequenced from the same sample in a study of blood T cell repertoires in COVID-19. The table came from immunoSEQ multiplex PCR; TCRdb's copy has only in-frame clones and leaves some out. The sample carries some 120,000 clones, 80% to 90% recorded once. The sample taken for sequencing was peripheral blood. The origin of the receptors is a woman in her fifties or sixties with acute or convalescent COVID-19.

This clone was observed a few times. In DNA form, the CDR3 reads TGTGCCAGCAGCAAACCCGGACTAGTTACCGGGGAGCTGTTTTTT. It codes for CASSKPGLVTGELFF. The chain is built from TRBV21-1 and TRBJ2-2; TRBD2, the table's D call, was not compared with the DNA. TRBV21-1 is described as a pseudogene. The CDR3 spans 15 residues.

The V and J genes are TRBV28 and TRBJ1-2; TRBD1 matches at 9 bases. The CDR3 is 19 residues long. Germline V gene sequence: CDR1 MDHEN, CDR2 SYDVKM. V lost 0 bases to trimming and J lost 4 bases; unmatched junction nucleotides: 15. In nucleotides, the CDR3 is TGTGCCAGCAGTTTATGGTTCCTGGGACAGGGCGCTCGGGGCTATGGCTACACCTTC. This translates into CASSLWFLGQGARGYGYTF.